This T cell receptor beta chain was identified during a study of blood T cell repertoires in COVID-19. Study as a whole: The United States, Italy and Spain provided the acute and convalescent COVID-19 samples. PBMCs, B-cell-depleted T cells, or T cells provided the cDNA or gDNA that made up the material.

In the original analysis: Amplification of reference gene primers provided the estimated nucleated cell counts. This table comes from immunoSEQ multiplex PCR, and its TCRdb copy is limited to in-frame clones, with some not included. V, J and clone size are taken as reported in that table, and D and trimming were inferred from the DNA itself. The data contain fewer than 350,000 clones, approximately 85% of them singletons. This clone came up a few times. Germline V gene sequence: CDR1 SGHRS, CDR2 YFSETQ. This CDR3 has 14 amino acids. V was clipped by 5 bases and J by 4 bases; unmatched bases: 8. Sequencing was performed on peripheral blood. The V gene is TRBV5-1, the J gene TRBJ2-7, with 8 nucleotides matching TRBD1. The sequence was collected from a human donor in a cohort sampled during active COVID-19. The CDR3 DNA is TGCGCCAGCAGTTATAGACAGGGGCCTTACGAGCAGTACTTC. Its protein is CASSYRQGPYEQYF.